This T cell receptor (beta chain) was identified in a study of T-cell reconstitution after alpha-beta-depleted transplantation in children. Study results and caveats: TCRbeta diversity was high at day 60 in some patients (a result of surviving recipient T cells and thymic progenitors). By about two months after transplant, alpha-beta T cells reportedly arose from several hundred graft clones that had expanded. Fresh T-cell production supplied most of the T-cell counts and diversity seen one year after transplant.

This clonotype was seen only a few times. Antigen specificity is unknown. V was pared by 6 bases and J by 3 bases, with 30 bases between. Per the germline V gene, CDR1 is DFQATT and CDR2 is SNEGSKA (reference sequence). The CDR3 loop spans 19 amino acids. It was with unique molecular identifiers that the TCRbeta library was prepared. Each CDR3 protein is one row after TCRdb ran MiXCR on the PCR reads. Among approximately 800,000 distinct CDR3 sequences listed, about 15% were seen once. The chain combines TRBV20-1 with TRBJ2-1; D might be TRBD1 or TRBD2, each matching 10 bases. The receptor was isolated from a male patient between 10 and 17 years old who had a stem cell transplant for acute lymphoblastic leukemia, so the T cells may come from the graft donor. The sequencing used PBMCs, mostly from graft donor cells, collected 360 days after TCRalphabeta/CD19-depleted stem cell transplant. CDR3 amino acids: CSAIHLTGGIAGGYNEQFF. The CDR3 bases are TGCAGTGCCATCCATTTGACAGGGGGCATAGCGGGAGGCTACAATGAGCAGTTCTTC.